The present T cell receptor (beta chain) was sequenced within a study of T cell clusters in autoimmune cytopenias. Germline CDR1 LNHNV, CDR2 YYDKDF (reference sequence). CDR3 length equals 15 residues. TRB was amplified from 250 ng of peripheral blood genomic DNA per sample. TRB was amplified by touch-down multiplex PCR, primer pools A and B combined. TCRdb reworked the multiplex PCR reads into one entry per CDR3 protein, no DNA. The sample is made up of about 7,500 distinct CDR3 sequences, and the top ten hold over 3% of it. The chain joins TRBV15 to TRBJ1-1. Source material: peripheral blood. This sequence originates from a human donor with an autoimmune cytopenia or autoimmune hepatitis (not recorded which). CDR3: CATSRATATNTEAFF.